This T cell receptor (beta chain) was sequenced during a study of blood T cell repertoires in COVID-19. About the study: From the United States, Italy and Spain came samples of acute and convalescent COVID-19.

All enrollees were roughly 18 to 90 years old and from about 24 US areas. A case of COVID-19 had been met by exposed participants within 2 weeks before study entry. Trimming took 0 bases from V and 13 from J, leaving 16 bases between them. Germline CDR1 LNHNV, CDR2 YYDKDF (reference sequence). This CDR3 contains 14 residues. The authors' processing: Counts of nucleated cells, estimated from reference gene primer amplification, were obtained. Using immunoSEQ multiplex PCR, the repertoire was profiled, and TCRdb retains in-frame clones only, with some absent. Clone size and V and J calls were adopted from that table, with D and trimming inferred from the DNA. The data contain around 270,000 clones, approximately 88% of them singletons.

The rearrangement joins TRBV15 to TRBJ2-1, with unresolved D. Sequencing was performed on PBMCs or T cells enriched from blood (not recorded which). This TCR came from a woman aged 35 to 49 who had been exposed to COVID-19. CDR3 DNA sequence: TGTGCCACCAGCAGAGATCAGCGACCCTCGACCCAGTTCTTC. Translation: CATSRDQRPSTQFF.